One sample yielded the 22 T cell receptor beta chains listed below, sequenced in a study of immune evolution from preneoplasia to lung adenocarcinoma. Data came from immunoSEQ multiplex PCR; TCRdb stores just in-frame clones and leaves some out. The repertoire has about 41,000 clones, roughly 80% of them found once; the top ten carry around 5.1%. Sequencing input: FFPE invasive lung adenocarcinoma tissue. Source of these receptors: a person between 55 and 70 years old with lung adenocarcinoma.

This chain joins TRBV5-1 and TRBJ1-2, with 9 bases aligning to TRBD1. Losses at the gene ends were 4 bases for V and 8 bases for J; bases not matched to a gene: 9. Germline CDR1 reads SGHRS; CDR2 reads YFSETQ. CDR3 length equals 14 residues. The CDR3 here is CASSMGQGTGGYTF. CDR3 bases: TGCGCCAGCAGCATGGGACAGGGAACGGGCGGCTACACCTTC.

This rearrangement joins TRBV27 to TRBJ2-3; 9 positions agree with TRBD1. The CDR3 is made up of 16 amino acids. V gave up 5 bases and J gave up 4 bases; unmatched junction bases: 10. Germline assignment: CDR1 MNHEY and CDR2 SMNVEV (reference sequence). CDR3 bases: TGTGCCAGCAGTCGCCGAGACAGGGGGTGGGCAGATACGCAGTATTTT. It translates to CASSRRDRGWADTQYF.

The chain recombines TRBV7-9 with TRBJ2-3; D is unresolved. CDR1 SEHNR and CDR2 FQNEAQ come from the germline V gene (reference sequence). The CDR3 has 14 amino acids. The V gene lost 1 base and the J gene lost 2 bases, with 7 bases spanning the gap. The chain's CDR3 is CASSLEYNTDTQYF. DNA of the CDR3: TGTGCCAGCAGCTTAGAATACAACACAGATACGCAGTATTTT.

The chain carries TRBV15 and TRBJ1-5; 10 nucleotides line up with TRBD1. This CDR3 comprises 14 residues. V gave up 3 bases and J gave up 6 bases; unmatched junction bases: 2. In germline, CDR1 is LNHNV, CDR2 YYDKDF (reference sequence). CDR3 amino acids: CATSRTGGSQPQHF. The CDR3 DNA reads TGTGCCACCAGCAGGACAGGGGGCTCTCAGCCCCAGCATTTT. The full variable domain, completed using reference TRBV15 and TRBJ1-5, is DAMVIQNPRYQVTQFGKPVTLSCSQTLNHNVMYWYQQKSSQAPKLLFHYYDKDFNNEADTPDNFQSRRPNTSFCFLDIRSPGLGDTAMYLCATSRTGGSQPQHFGDGTRLSIL.

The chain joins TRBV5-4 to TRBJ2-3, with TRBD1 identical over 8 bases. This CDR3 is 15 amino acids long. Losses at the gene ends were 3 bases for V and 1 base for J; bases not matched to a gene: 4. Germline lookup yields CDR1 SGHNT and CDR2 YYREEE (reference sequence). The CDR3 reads CASSSGQGGTDTQYF. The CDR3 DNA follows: TGTGCCAGCAGCTCTGGACAGGGAGGCACAGATACGCAGTATTTT.

CDR3 sequence reads: CATKGGQGARLTGELFF. Here the CDR3 DNA reads TGTGCCACCAAAGGGGGGCAGGGGGCGAGACTTACCGGGGAGCTGTTTTTT. The chain is built from TRBV7-3 and TRBJ2-2, with 8 nucleotides matching TRBD1. This CDR3 comprises 17 residues. CDR1 and CDR2 (germline): SGHTA, FQGTGA. Germline trimming cut 10 bases from V and 5 bases from J; bases unmatched to any gene: 18.

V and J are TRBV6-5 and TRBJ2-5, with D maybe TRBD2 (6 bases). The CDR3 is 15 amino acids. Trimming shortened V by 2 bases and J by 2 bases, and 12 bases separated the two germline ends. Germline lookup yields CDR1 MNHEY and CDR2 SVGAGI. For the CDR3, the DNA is TGTGCCAGCAGTTACCAGGGCGGGATTCAAGAGACCCAGTACTTC. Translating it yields CASSYQGGIQETQYF.

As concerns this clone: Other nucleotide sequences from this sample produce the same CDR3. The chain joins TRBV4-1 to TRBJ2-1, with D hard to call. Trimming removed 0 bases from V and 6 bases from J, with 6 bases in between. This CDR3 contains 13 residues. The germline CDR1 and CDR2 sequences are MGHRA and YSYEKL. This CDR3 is CASSQDYLNEQFF. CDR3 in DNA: TGCGCCAGCAGCCAAGACTATCTCAATGAGCAGTTCTTC.

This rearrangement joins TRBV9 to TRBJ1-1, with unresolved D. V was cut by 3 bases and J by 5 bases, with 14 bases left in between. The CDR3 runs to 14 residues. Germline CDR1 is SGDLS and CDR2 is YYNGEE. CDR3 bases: TGTGCCAGCAGCGCCGGACTCCTGAGGACTGAAGCTTTCTTT. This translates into CASSAGLLRTEAFF. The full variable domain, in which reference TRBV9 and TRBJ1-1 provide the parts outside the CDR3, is DSGVTQTPKHLITATGQRVTLRCSPRSGDLSVYWYQQSLDQGLQFLIQYYNGEERAKGNILERFSAQQFPDLHSELNLSSLELGDSALYFCASSAGLLRTEAFFGQGTRLTVV.

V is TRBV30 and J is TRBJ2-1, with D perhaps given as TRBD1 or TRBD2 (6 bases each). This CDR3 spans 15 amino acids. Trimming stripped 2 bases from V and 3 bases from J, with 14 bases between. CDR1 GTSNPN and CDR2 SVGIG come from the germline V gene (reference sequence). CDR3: CAWSRGAGNYNEQFF. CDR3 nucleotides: TGTGCCTGGAGTAGGGGGGCAGGGAACTACAATGAGCAGTTCTTC.

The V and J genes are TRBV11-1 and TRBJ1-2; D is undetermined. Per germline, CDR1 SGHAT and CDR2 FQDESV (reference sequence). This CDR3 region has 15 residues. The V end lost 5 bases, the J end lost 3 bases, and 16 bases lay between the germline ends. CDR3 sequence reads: CASSPGGSGYYGYTF. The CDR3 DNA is TGTGCCAGCAGCCCAGGCGGCTCCGGCTACTATGGCTACACCTTC.

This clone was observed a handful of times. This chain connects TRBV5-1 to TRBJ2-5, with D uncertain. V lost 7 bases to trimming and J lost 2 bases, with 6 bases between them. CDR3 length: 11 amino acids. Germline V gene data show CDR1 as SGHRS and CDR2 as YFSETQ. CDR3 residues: CASGMQETQYF. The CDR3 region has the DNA TGCGCCAGCGGAATGCAAGAGACCCAGTACTTC.

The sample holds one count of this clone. CDR3 DNA sequence: TGCGCCAGCAGCTCAAGACAGGCGAACACTGAAGCTTTCTTT. It encodes CASSSRQANTEAFF. The rearrangement links TRBV5-1 to TRBJ1-1, with D possibly TRBD1 on 6 matching bases. CDR1 is SGHRS, CDR2 YFSETQ, per germline. V lost 3 bases and J 1 base, leaving 10 bases between the germline ends. This CDR3 region has 14 residues.

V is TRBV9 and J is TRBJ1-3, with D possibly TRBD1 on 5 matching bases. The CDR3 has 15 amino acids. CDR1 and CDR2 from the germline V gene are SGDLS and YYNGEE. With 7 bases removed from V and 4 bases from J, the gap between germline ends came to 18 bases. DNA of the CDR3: TGTGCCAGCTCGCGCGGGGGAACAACCGGAAACACCATATATTTT. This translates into CASSRGGTTGNTIYF.

The chain's CDR3 is CASSAGENKNIQYF. In DNA form, the CDR3 reads TGTGCCAGCAGCGCGGGAGAGAACAAAAACATTCAGTACTTC. The chain recombines TRBV9 with TRBJ2-4; TRBD2 is a possible D gene (6 bases). Per germline, CDR1 SGDLS and CDR2 YYNGEE. V was clipped by 3 bases and J by 3 bases, with 10 bases between them. CDR3 length: 14 amino acids.

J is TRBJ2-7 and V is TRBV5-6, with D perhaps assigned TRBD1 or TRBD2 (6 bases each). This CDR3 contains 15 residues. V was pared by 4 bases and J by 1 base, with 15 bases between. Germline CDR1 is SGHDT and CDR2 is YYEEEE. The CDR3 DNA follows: TGTGCCAGCAGCATCCTACAGGGACTGTCCTACGAGCAGTACTTC. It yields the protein CASSILQGLSYEQYF.

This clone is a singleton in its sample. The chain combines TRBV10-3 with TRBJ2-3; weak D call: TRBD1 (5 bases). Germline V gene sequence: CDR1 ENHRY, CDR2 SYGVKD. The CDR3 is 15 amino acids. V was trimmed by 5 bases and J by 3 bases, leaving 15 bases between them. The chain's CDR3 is CAISKTAEDTDTQYF. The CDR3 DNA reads TGTGCCATCAGTAAGACAGCCGAGGATACAGATACGCAGTATTTT.

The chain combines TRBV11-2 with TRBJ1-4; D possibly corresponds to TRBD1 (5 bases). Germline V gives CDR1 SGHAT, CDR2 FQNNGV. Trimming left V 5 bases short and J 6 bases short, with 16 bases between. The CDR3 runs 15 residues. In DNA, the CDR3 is TGTGCCAGCAGCCCTCCCGGGGGGGTAGATGAAAAACTGTTTTTT. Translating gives CASSPPGGVDEKLFF.

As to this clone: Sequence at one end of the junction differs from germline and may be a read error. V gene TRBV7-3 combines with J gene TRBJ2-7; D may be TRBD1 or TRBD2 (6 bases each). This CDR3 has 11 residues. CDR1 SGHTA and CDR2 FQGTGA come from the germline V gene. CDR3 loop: CASSSRGRTLF. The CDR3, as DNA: TGTGCCAGCAGCTCCCGGGGGCGGACTCTCTTC.

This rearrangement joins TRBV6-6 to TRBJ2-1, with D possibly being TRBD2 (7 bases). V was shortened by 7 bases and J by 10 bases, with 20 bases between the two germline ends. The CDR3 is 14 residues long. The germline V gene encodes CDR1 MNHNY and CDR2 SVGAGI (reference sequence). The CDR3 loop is CASTLARGREEQFF. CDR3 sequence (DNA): TGTGCCAGCACCCTAGCGCGGGGGCGGGAGGAGCAGTTCTTC.

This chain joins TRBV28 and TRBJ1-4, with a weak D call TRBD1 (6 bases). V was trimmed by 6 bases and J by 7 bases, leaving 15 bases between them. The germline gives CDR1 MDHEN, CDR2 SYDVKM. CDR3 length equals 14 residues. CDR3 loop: CASSLTGHAEKLFF. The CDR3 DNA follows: TGTGCCAGCAGCTTGACGGGACACGCTGAAAAACTGTTTTTT.

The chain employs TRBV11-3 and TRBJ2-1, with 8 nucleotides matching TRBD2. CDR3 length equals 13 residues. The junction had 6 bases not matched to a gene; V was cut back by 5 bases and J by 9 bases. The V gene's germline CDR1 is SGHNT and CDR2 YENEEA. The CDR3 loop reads CASSLGTRSEQFF. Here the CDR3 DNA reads TGTGCCAGCAGCCTAGGGACTAGGAGTGAGCAGTTCTTC.